This TCR beta chain was profiled in a study of CD8+CD57+ T cells in acquired aplastic anemia. Study details: Yields of DNA that came from sorted CD4+ and CD8+ cells averaged about 3.3 ug. Study results and limitations: Patients did not significantly differ from controls in CD8+ Simpson's diversity.

Profiling that covered TCR beta VDJ and CDR3 relied on genomic DNA as its template. Via MiXCR, TCRdb re-called the reads, giving one row per CDR3 protein. The repertoire holds about 150,000 distinct CDR3 sequences, with about 48% as singletons. With V trimmed by 1 base and J by 7 bases, 7 bases remained unmatched. This CDR3 has 15 amino acids. Germline values: CDR1 SEHNR, CDR2 FQNEAQ (reference sequence). This clonotype was seen repeatedly, ten times or more. Its antigen is as yet unknown. Patients included in sequencing had previously demonstrated CD8+CD57+ cell expansion by flow cytometry. Severe acquired aplastic anemia was present in all patients. Patients had undergone no therapy by the time their blood was sampled.

This clonotype was obtained from a human donor with aplastic anemia. Source material: sorted CD4+, CD8+, or CD8+CD57+ T cells (not recorded which) from PBMCs. The genes are TRBV7-9 and TRBJ2-1; TRBD2 matches 7 bases. The CDR3 spells CASSLGSWGGNEQFF. The CDR3 bases are TGTGCCAGCAGCTTAGGGTCTTGGGGAGGGAATGAGCAGTTCTTC.